The clone carrying this T cell receptor beta chain was seen at least ten times. The CDR3 has 17 residues. Using its own MiXCR run on the 5' RACE reads, TCRdb lists one record per CDR3 protein. This sample yields more than 9,500 distinct CDR3 sequences, of which about a quarter are seen a single time; roughly 3.2% belongs to the top ten. Cells sorted as Tregs were CD4+, CD25+ and CD127-/low. Sequencing was carried out using Tregs sorted from blood. The source is a female donor with breast cancer. The V call is TRBV21-1, the J call TRBJ2-5; the table's D gene call, TRBD2, was not cross checked with the DNA. TRBV21-1 is reported as a pseudogene. CDR3 in DNA: TGTGCCAGTACACCCGATCCCTCTAGCGGGAGATGGGAGACCCGGTACTTC. Protein: CASTPDPSSGRWETRYF.